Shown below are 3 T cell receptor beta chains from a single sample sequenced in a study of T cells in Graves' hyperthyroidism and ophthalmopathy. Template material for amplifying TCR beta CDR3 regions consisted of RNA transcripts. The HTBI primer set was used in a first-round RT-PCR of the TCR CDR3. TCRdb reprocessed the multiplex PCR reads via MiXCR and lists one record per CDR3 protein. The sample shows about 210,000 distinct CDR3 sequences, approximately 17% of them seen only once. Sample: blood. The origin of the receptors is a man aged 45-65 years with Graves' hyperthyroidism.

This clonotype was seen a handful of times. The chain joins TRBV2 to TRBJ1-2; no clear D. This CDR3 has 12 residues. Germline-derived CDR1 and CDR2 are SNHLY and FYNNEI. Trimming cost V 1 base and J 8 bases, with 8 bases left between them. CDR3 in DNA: TGTGCCAGCAGTGAAGAACTGGACGGCTACACCTTC. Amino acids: CASSEELDGYTF.

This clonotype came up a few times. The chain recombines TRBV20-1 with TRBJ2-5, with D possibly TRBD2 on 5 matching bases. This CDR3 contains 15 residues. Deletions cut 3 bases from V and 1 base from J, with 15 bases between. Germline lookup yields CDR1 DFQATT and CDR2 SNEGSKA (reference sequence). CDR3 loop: CSASLRGRSQETQYF. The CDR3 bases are TGCAGTGCTAGTTTGAGAGGGCGGTCCCAAGAGACCCAGTACTTC.

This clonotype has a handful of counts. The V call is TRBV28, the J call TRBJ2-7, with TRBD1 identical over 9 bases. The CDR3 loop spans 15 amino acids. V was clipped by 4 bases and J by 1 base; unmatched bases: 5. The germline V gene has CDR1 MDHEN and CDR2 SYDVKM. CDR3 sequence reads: CASSSTGTGSYEQYF. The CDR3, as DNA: TGTGCCAGCAGTTCCACCGGGACAGGGTCCTACGAGCAGTACTTC.